The T cell receptor beta chain described here comes from a study of shared clonotypes between healthy human individuals (dated by TCRdb to between 2020 and 2021). Background on the whole study: The cohort comprised two women and three men aged 18 to 49 years. For each donor, three plates each were used for CD4 naive and CD4 memory, two plates were used for CD8 naive, and one plate was used for CD8 memory. Blood TCR repertoires of about five healthy adults were deeply sequenced to estimate repertoire size and the extent of clonotype sharing between individuals. Libraries were prepared and TCR repertoires were sequenced by different laboratories using diverse techniques, in order to increase sequencing depth and limit assay-specific biases. Each donor's leukapheresis produced roughly between roughly 0.85 and 10 billion PBMCs.

CD8 naive samples were CD45RO-negative cells positively selected for CCR7, giving a CD45RA+CCR7+ population that excluded TemRA cells. The donors were healthy, HIV-negative adults with no recently reported acute infections or vaccinations. All donors were Caucasian adults living in Nashville, Tennessee, USA. After blood collection by leukapheresis, PBMCs were isolated using Ficoll-Histopaque density gradient centrifugation and then cryopreserved in the vapor phase of liquid nitrogen. Analytical flow cytometry was used to check the purity and quantity of each magnetically sorted T cell population. Each sorted fraction had its genomic DNA isolated and then quantified by UV absorbance on a Nanodrop 2000c. Taken from cysteine to phenylalanine, the CDR3 has 14 residues. Left in the record is the CDR3 DNA by itself, 42 bases read in frame from the first base. From a lookup of the germline V gene (reference sequence), CDR1 and CDR2 are GTSNPN and SVGIG. V is pared back by 3 bases and J by 4 bases, with 13 bases lying between the germline termini.

The paper as a whole reports these results and caveats: Across four donors, around 5.4% of naive CD4, roughly 3.8% of naive CD8, approximately 2.5% of memory CD4, and roughly 0.41% of memory CD8 clonotypes were shared. Compared with non-shared clonotypes, clonotypes shared by all four sorted-subset donors had higher generation probabilities. Even with the large sequencing depth, rarefaction of the sorted-subset datasets indicated that sequencing was incomplete. Because the study included only a small number of donors, the genetic and exposure-history diversity represented was limited. Pairwise subsampling indicated that sequencing depth was expected to affect the degree of clonotype sharing among donors. Only blood was sampled, and tissue TCR repertoires likely differ from those in blood. Naive subsets generally had larger estimated clonotype richness than memory subsets.

Using the deep immunoSEQ assay, TCR CDR3 regions were amplified from genomic DNA by multiplex PCR. Genomic DNA extracted from each cell subset was distributed evenly over all wells of several immunoSEQ 96-well plates, and each plate served as one replicate. For sorted subsets, around 200 ng genomic DNA, equal to 30,000 to 35,000 T cell genomes, was loaded into each replicate PCR. The purified libraries were quantified using a Qubit 3.0 fluorometer, sized with a Bioanalyzer 2100, and then quantified again using the KAPA Library Quantification kit. Each immunoSEQ 96-well plate was sequenced on its own single-read 150-cycle Illumina NextSeq 550 flow cell. Regarding the original processing steps: The immunoSEQ output contained only junctional sequences without quality scores, so filtering could not match that applied to full-length reads. Sequences were annotated with PyIR, a Python wrapper for IgBLAST v1.9, and V/J genes and CDR3 were assigned using IMGT germline references. Reads were removed for weak V/J assignments (E-value above 1e-6), missing CDR3, stop codons, out-of-frame junctions, or ambiguous translated residues. V3J clonotypes were defined as sequences sharing an identical inferred V gene, J gene, and CDR3 amino acid sequence. Percentage overlap between repertoires was computed as shared unique clonotypes divided by the size of the smaller repertoire. Richness of each repertoire was evaluated using RTK rarefaction, the Chao1 estimator, and Recon v2.1 estimates of unobserved clonotypes. Generation probabilities were computed with OLGA for all TCRbeta clonotypes obtained by the gDNA method from a handful of donors. TCRdb provides this immuneACCESS table in a form limited to in-frame rearrangements. Some clones are lacking; in checked studies, under half of them reflect an unresolved V gene, and why the rest are absent is not known. The DNA gave D and trimming, while V, J and clone size come from that table. This sample gives 800,000 or so clones in total; 95% to 97% of them show up just once. Around 0.21% of the sample rests with the top ten.

Of note for this clone: Its recognized antigen is unknown. Base-call qualities are not available, and no considerably larger clone is one nucleotide away.

This TCR was recovered from a man younger than 45 in good health. What was sequenced was naive CD8+ T cells sorted from blood. The cell subset or site label, as the study defines it: CD45RA+CCR7+. In this chain, TRBV30 is recombined with TRBJ1-3, with TRBD1 as a weak D call on 5 bases. The CDR3 sequence is CAWSPGAGGNTIYF. The nucleotide sequence reads TGTGCCTGGAGCCCTGGGGCAGGGGGAAACACCATATATTTT.